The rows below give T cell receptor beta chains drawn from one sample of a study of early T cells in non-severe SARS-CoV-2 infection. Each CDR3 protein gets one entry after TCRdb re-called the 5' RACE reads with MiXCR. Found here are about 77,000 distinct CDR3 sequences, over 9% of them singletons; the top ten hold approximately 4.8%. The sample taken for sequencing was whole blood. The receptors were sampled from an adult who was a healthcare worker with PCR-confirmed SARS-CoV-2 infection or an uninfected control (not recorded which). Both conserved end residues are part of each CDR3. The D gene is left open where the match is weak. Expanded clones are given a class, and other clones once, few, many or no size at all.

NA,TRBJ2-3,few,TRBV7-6,TGTGCCAGCAGCCCAATAGTGTTCAATGGGGCGGATACGCAGTATTTT,CASSPIVFNGADTQYF
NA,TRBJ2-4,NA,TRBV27,TGTGCCAACAGTTTAAGGGGAACTCGACAGGCACGCCGAAACATTCAGTACTTC,CANSLRGTRQARRNIQYF
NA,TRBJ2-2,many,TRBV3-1,TGTGCCAGCAGCCCCCGGTCCAACGGGGAGCTGTTTTTT,CASSPRSNGELFF
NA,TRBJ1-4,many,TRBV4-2,TGTGCCAGCAGCCAAGGAATTGGAGTGGATGAAAAACTGTTTTTT,CASSQGIGVDEKLFF
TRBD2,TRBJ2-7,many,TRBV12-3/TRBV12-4,TGTGCCAGCAGGCTAGCGGGAGGGCCCCACGAGCAGTACTTC,CASRLAGGPHEQYF
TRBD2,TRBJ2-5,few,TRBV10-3,TGTGCCATCAGTGAGGGGACTAGCGGAGAGACCCAGTACTTC,CAISEGTSGETQYF
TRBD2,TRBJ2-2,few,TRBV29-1,TGCAGCGTCTCGACGGGGGAGGGCACCGGGGAGCTGTTTTTT,CSVSTGEGTGELFF
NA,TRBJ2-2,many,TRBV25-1,TGTGCCAGCAGTGAATATGGTACCGGGGAGCTGTTTTTT,CASSEYGTGELFF
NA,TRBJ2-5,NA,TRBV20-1,TGCAGTGCCCCGGGCAGGACAGCCAAAGAGACCCAGTACTTC,CSAPGRTAKETQYF
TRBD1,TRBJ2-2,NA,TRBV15,TGTGCCACCAGCAGGACAGGGAGCACCGGGGAGCTGTTTTTT,CATSRTGSTGELFF
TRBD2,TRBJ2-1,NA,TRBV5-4,TGTGCCAGCAGCCGAGAACTAGCGGGAGGGCCTCATGAGCAGTTCTTC,CASSRELAGGPHEQFF